A single sample is the source of the 4 T cell receptor beta chains below, sequenced in a study of CD8 T cells in ankylosing spondylitis (dated by TCRdb to about 2017). Overall study outcomes, separate from this receptor: A TCR beta motif made up of several highly homologous amino acid variants appeared to be characteristic of blood from ankylosing spondylitis patients.

For these TCRs, the target antigens are not known. The library was obtained by 5' RACE. Instrument used: Illumina HiSeq 2500. In TCRdb, the public reads were trimmed at Q25 with fastp and aligned with MiXCR, with productive beta chains retained. Each entry merges the rows of one CDR3 protein and shows their most common DNA and genes. The sample records 390,000 or so distinct CDR3 sequences, around 22% of which are singletons. Approximately 15% of the sample is in the top ten clones. The specimen sequenced was blood, either unsorted or a sorted T cell fraction (not recorded which). Receptor source: a male donor with ankylosing spondylitis.

In its sample, this clonotype was seen once. The rearrangement joins TRBV7-3 to TRBJ2-2; weak D call: TRBD1 (7 bases). Per the germline V gene, CDR1 is SGHTA and CDR2 is FQGTGA. Deletions cut 4 bases from V and 0 bases from J, with 15 bases between. This CDR3 contains 17 residues. CDR3 in DNA: TGTGCCAGCAGCTACTCACGGGGGACAGCGAACACCGGGGAGCTGTTTTTT. It codes for CASSYSRGTANTGELFF. Based on the CDR3 plus reference TRBV7-3 and TRBJ2-2, the full variable domain is GAGVSQTPSNKVTEKGKYVELRCDPISGHTALYWYRQSLGQGPEFLIYFQGTGAADDSGLPNDRFFAVRPEGSVSTLKIQRTERGDSAVYLCASSYSRGTANTGELFFGEGSRLTVL.

This clonotype has only a few counts. The chain combines TRBV6-1 with TRBJ1-5; 8 nucleotides line up with TRBD1. The CDR3 has 16 amino acids. Trimming at V came to 2 bases and at J to 4 bases, leaving 7 bases not matched to a gene. In germline, CDR1 is MNHNS, CDR2 SASEGT. CDR3 DNA sequence: TGTGCCAGCAGTGAACGTATGGGGACAGGTAATCAGCCCCAGCATTTT. Encoded protein: CASSERMGTGNQPQHF.

Comment on this clonotype: One end of the junction varies from germline; a read error may be responsible. The chain has TRBV9 and TRBJ2-1; tentative D call: TRBD2 (6 bases). Germline CDR1 is SGDLS and CDR2 is YYNGEE. The CDR3 loop spans 16 amino acids. The CDR3 coding sequence is TGTGCCAGTAGCGTTCGGGCGGGGAGCTCCTACAATGAGCAGTTCTTC. It codes for CASSVRAGSSYNEQFF.

The rearrangement uses TRBV19 and TRBJ2-1, with TRBD2 identical over 7 bases. This CDR3 comprises 16 residues. Germline CDR1 is LNHDA and CDR2 is SQIVND (reference sequence). Trimming took 4 bases from V and 3 from J; bases not matched to a gene: 9. DNA for the CDR3: TGTGCCAGTAGTACCTCGCGGGAGAGCTACTACAATGAGCAGTTCTTC. Translated: CASSTSRESYYNEQFF.